This T cell receptor beta chain was observed in a study of circulating CD8 cells and anti-PD-1 response in melanoma. Whole-study context: Response groups: complete/partial responders versus stable/progressive non-responders. Regarding the study as a whole: The cohort mixed treatment-naive and previously treated patients. Subset repertoires were largely private at M1, with under 8% shared. PD-1 and DPOS subsets showed similar, higher clonality than DNEG.

TCR libraries were prepared from roughly 15 ng of total RNA with the QIAseq Immune Repertoire TCR panel. MiXCR, run by TCRdb on the reads, gives a single entry per CDR3 protein. The table includes about 990 distinct CDR3 sequences, approximately 8.8% detected once. This clonotype is judged medium-sized. As yet, its antigen is unknown. This CDR3 has 16 residues. V was cut by 6 bases and J by 6 bases, with 23 bases left in between. Germline CDR1 reads MDHEN; CDR2 reads SYDVKM. Live CD3+CD8+TCRalphabeta+ cells were sorted into four subsets by PD-1 and/or TIGIT. The chain uses TRBV28 and TRBJ1-2; D gene unclear. Sequencing used CD8+ T cells from PBMCs, obtained at baseline or after one month of anti-PD-1 therapy (not recorded which). The sequence was collected from a human donor with melanoma. The CDR3 DNA follows: TGTGCCAGCAGAACGATGGACGGAGATTTTTTCAATGGCTACACCTTC. Encoded protein: CASRTMDGDFFNGYTF.